Sequencing of this T cell receptor (beta chain) was carried out in a study of monozygotic twins with cystic fibrosis. Profiling relied on immunoSEQ multiplex PCR, and the TCRdb table lists in-frame clones only, not all of them. The sample lists over 20,000 clones; 85% to 95% were seen once. Germline CDR1 SGHRS, CDR2 YFSETQ. The V segment lost 6 bases and the J segment 4 bases; nucleotides outside the gene matches: 13. CDR3 length: 15 amino acids. Sequences were obtained from blood. This clonotype originated in a girl aged 2 to 10 with cystic fibrosis. The rearrangement uses TRBV5-1 and TRBJ2-7, with 7 bases lining up with TRBD2. For the CDR3, the DNA is TGCGCCAGCATGTCGGGGGGAACGGACGGATACGAGCAGTACTTC. Its translation is CASMSGGTDGYEQYF.